This T cell receptor beta chain stems from a study of metastatic and nonmetastatic thyroid tumors. Background on the study: Malignant and benign thyroid patients had repertoires compared in peripheral blood and tumor or nodule tissue.

This clone appeared many times. Authors' analysis steps: The distant-metastasis classifier for papillary thyroid cancer was built from CDR3 differences across clinicopathological groups. Using MiXCR, TCRdb reanalyzed the PCR reads. The V and J calls shown here were made by TCRdb, not taken from the authors' results. Among roughly 59,000 clones listed, under 20% were seen once. CDR3 size: 15 residues. V was pared by 0 bases and J by 7 bases, with 3 bases of the junction left unmatched. Germline CDR1 ENHRY, CDR2 SYGVKD. Each patient went into thyroid surgery without having received any treatment. Sequencing was carried out using blood. The TCR originated in a male donor with papillary thyroid cancer or a benign thyroid nodule (not recorded which). Some clones in this sample may be carry-over from other donors' samples. The V gene is TRBV10-3, the J gene TRBJ2-1, with 10 bases matching TRBD2. CDR3 residues: CAISESERGGNEQFF. Here the CDR3 DNA reads TGTGCCATCAGTGAGTCCGAGCGGGGGGGAAATGAGCAGTTCTTC.